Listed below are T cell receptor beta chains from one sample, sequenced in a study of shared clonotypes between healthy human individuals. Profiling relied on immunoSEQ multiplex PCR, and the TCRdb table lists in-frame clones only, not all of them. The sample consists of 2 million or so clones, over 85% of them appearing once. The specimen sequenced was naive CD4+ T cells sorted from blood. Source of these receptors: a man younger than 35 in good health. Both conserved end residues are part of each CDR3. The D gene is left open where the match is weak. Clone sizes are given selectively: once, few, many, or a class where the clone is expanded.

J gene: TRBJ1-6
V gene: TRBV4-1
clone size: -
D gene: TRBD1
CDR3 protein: CASSQPDRGNSPLHF
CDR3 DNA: TGCGCCAGCAGCCAACCGGACAGGGGTAATTCACCCCTCCACTTT

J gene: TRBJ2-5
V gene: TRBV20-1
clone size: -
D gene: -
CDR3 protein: CSALRGETQYF
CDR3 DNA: TGCAGTGCTCTAAGGGGAGAGACCCAGTACTTC

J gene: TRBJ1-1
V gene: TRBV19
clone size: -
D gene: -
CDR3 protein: CASTPEWIFMNTEAFF
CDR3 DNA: TGTGCCAGTACCCCCGAATGGATTTTCATGAACACTGAAGCTTTCTTT

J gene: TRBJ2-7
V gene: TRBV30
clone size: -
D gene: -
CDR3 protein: CAWGRGTYEQYF
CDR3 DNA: TGTGCCTGGGGCAGGGGTACCTACGAGCAGTACTTC

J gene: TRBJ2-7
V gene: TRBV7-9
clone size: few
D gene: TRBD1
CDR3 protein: CASSSSRDRTYEQYF
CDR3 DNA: TGTGCCAGCAGCTCGTCCCGGGACAGGACCTACGAGCAGTACTTC

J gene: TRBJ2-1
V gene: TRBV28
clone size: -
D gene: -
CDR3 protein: CASSPPSRGPYNEQFF
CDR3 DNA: TGTGCCAGCAGTCCCCCCTCGCGGGGGCCCTACAATGAGCAGTTCTTC

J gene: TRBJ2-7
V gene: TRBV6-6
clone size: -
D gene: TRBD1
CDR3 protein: CASSSPWTGGYEQYF
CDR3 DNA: TGTGCCAGCAGTTCCCCCTGGACAGGGGGCTACGAGCAGTACTTC

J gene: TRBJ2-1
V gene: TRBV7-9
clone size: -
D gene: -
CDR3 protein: CASRSRGGNYNEQFF
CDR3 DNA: TGTGCCAGCAGATCTCGCGGGGGCAATTACAATGAGCAGTTCTTC

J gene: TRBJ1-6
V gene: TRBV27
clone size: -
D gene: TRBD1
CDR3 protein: CASSRQGVQSPLHF
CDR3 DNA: TGTGCCAGCAGTAGACAGGGGGTACAGTCACCCCTCCACTTT

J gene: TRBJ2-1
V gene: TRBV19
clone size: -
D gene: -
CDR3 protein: CASRTTLTSLWNEQFF
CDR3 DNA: TGTGCCAGTAGAACGACCCTGACTAGTCTGTGGAATGAGCAGTTCTTC